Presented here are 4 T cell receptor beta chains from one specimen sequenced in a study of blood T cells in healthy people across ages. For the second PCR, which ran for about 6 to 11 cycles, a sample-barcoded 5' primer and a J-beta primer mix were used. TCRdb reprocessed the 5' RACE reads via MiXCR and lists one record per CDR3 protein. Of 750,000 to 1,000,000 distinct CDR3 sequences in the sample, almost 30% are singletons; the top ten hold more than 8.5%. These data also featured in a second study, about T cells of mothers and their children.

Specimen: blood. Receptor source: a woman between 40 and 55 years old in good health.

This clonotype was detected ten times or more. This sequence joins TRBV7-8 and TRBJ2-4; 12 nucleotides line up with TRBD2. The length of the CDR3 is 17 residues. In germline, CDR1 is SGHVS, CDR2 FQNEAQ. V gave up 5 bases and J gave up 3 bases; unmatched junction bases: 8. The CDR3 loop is CASSVRLAGVNKNIQYF. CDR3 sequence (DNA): TGTGCCAGCAGCGTTCGACTAGCGGGGGTGAACAAAAACATTCAGTACTTC. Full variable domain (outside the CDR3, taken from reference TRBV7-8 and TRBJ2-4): GAGVSQSPRYKVAKRGQDVALRCDPISGHVSLFWYQQALGQGPEFLTYFQNEAQLDKSGLPSDRFFAERPEGSVSTLKIQRTQQEDSAVYLCASSVRLAGVNKNIQYFGAGTRLSVL.

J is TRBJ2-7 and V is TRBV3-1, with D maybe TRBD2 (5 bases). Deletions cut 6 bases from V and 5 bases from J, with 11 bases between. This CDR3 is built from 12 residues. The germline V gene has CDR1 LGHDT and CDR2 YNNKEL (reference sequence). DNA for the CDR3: TGTGCCAGCAGTCCTCACGGGGACGAGCAGTACTTC. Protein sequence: CASSPHGDEQYF.

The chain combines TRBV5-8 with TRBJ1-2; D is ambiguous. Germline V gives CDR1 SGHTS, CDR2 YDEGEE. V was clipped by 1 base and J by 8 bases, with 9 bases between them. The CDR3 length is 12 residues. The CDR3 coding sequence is TGTGCCAGCAGCTTGAGGCTCCTAGGCTACACCTTC. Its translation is CASSLRLLGYTF.

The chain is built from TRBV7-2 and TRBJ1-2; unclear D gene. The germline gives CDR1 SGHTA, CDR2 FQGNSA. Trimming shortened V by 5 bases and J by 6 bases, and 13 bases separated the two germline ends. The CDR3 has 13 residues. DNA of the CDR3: TGTGCCAGCAGCAGAGGGCCACGGGATGGCTACACCTTC. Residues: CASSRGPRDGYTF. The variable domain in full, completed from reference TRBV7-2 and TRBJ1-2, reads GAGVSQSPSNKVTEKGKDVELRCDPISGHTALYWYRQSLGQGLEFLIYFQGNSAPDKSGLPSDRFSAERTGGSVSTLTIQRTQQEDSAVYLCASSRGPRDGYTFGSGTRLTVV.